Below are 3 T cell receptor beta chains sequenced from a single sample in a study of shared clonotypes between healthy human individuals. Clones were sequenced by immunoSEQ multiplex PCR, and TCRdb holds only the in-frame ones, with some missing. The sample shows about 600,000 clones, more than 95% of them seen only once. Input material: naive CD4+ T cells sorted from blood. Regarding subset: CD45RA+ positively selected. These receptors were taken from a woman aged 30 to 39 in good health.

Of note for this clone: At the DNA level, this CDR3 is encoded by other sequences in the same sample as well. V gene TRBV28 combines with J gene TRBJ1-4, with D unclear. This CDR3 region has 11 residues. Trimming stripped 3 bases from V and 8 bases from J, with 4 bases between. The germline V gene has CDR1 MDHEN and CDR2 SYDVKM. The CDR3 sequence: CASSLVEKLFF. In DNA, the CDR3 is TGTGCCAGCAGTTTGGTAGAAAAACTGTTTTTT.

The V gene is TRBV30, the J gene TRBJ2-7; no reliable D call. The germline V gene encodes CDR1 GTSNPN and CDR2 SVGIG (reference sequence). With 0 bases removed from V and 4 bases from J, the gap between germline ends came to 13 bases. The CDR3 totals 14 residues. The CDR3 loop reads CAWSVSHPVYEQYF. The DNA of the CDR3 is TGTGCCTGGAGTGTAAGTCACCCAGTTTACGAGCAGTACTTC.

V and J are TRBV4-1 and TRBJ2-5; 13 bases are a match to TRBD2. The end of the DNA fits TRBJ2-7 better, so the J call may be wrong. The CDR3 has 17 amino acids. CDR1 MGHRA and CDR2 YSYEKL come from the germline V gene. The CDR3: CASSQVRTSGSMYEQYF. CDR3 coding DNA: TGCGCCAGCAGCCAAGTCCGGACTAGCGGGAGCATGTACGAGCAGTACTTC.